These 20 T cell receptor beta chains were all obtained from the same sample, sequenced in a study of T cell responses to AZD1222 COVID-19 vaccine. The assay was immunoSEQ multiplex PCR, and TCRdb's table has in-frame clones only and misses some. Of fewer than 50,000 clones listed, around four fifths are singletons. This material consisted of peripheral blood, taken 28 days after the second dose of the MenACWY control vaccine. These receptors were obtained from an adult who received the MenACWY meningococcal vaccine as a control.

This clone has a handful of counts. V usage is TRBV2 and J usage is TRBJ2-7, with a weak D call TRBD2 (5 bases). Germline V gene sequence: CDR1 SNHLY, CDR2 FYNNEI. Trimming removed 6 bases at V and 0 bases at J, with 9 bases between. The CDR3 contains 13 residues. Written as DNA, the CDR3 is TGTGCCAGCAGGGGAGTTGCCTCCTACGAGCAGTACTTC. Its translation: CASRGVASYEQYF.

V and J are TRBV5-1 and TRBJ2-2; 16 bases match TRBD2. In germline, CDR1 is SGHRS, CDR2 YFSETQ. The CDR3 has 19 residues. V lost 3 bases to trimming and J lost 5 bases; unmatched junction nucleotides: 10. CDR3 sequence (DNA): TGCGCCAGCAGCTCCGCGGGACTAGCGGGAGGGCCTCGGACCGGGGAGCTGTTTTTT. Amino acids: CASSSAGLAGGPRTGELFF. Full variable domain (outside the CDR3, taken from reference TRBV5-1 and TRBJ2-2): KAGVTQTPRYLIKTRGQQVTLSCSPISGHRSVSWYQQTPGQGLQFLFEYFSETQRNKGNFPGRFSGRQFSNSRSEMNVSTLELGDSALYLCASSSAGLAGGPRTGELFFGEGSRLTVL.

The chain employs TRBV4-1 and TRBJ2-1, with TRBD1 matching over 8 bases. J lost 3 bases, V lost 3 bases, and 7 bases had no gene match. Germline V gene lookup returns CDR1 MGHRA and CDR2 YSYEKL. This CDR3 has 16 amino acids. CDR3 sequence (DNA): TGCGCCAGCAGCCATGATCGGACAGGGAGCTACAATGAGCAGTTCTTC. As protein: CASSHDRTGSYNEQFF.

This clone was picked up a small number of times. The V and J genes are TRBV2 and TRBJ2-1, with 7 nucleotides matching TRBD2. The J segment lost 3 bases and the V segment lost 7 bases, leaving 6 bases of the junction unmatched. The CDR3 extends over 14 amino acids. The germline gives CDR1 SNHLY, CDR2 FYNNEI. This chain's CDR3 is CASMERGNYNEQFF. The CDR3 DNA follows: TGTGCCAGCATGGAGCGGGGTAACTACAATGAGCAGTTCTTC.

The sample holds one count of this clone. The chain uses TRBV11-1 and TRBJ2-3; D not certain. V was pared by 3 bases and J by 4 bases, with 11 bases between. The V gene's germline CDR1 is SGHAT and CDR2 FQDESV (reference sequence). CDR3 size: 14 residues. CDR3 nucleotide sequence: TGTGCCAGCAGCTTTTCGGCGGTGCCAGATACGCAGTATTTT. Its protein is CASSFSAVPDTQYF. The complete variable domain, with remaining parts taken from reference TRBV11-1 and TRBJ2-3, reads EAEVAQSPRYKITEKSQAVAFWCDPISGHATLYWYRQILGQGPELLVQFQDESVVDDSQLPKDRFSAERLKGVDSTLKIQPAELGDSAMYLCASSFSAVPDTQYFGPGTRLTVL.

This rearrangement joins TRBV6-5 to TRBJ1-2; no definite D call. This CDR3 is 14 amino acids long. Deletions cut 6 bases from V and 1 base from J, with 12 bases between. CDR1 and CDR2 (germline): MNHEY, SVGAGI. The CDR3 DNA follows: TGTGCCAGCAGGATCTCTGGGGTTAACTATGGCTACACCTTC. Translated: CASRISGVNYGYTF.

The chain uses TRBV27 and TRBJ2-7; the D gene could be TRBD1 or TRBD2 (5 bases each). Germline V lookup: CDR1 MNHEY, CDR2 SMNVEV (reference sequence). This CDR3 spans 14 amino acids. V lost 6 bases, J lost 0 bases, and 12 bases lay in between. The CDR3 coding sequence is TGTGCCAGCAGCAGGGCAGGGACCTCCTACGAGCAGTACGTC. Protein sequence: CASSRAGTSYEQYV.

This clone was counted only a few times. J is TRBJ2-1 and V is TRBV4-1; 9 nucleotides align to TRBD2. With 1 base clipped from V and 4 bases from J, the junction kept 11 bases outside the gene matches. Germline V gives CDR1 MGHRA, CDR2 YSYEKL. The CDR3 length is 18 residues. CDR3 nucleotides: TGCGCCAGCAGCCAAGTAGAGGGCCCTAGCGGGGTTTACAATGAGCAGTTCTTC. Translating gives CASSQVEGPSGVYNEQFF.

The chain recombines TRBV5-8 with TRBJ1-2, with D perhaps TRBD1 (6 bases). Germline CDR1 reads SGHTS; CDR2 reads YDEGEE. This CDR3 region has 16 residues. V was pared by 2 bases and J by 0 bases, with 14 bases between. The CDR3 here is CASSLRTVGPNYGYTF. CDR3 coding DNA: TGTGCCAGCAGCTTACGGACAGTGGGACCTAACTATGGCTACACCTTC.

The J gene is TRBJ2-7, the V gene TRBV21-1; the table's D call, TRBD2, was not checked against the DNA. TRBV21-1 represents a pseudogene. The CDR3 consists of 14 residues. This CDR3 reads CASTGLAAPYEQYF. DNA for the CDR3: TGTGCCAGCACTGGCCTAGCGGCCCCCTACGAGCAGTACTTC.

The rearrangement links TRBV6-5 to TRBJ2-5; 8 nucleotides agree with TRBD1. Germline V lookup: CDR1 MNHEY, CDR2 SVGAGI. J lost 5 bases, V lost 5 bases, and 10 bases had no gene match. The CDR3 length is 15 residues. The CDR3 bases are TGTGCCAGCAGTATGACAGGGGCCCCAATGGAGACCCAGTACTTC. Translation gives CASSMTGAPMETQYF.

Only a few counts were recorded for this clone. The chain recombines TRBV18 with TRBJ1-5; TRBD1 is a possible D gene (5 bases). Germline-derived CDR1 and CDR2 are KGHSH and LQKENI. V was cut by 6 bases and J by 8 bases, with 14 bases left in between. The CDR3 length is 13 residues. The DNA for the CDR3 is TGTGCCAGCTCCGGCAACGGGGGAGAGCCCCAGCATTTT. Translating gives CASSGNGGEPQHF.

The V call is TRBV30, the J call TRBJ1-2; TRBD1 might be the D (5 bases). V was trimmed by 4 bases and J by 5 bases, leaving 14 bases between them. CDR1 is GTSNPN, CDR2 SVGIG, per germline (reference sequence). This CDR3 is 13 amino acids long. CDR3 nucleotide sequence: TGTGCCTGGACGGGTCAGGGTGGATATGGCTACACCTTC. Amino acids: CAWTGQGGYGYTF.

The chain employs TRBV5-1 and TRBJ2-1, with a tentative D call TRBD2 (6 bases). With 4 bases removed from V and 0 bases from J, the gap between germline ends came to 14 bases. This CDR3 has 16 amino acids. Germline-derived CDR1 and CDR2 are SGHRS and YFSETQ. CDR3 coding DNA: TGCGCCAGCAGCCTCGGGGGTTCCAGCTCCTACAATGAGCAGTTCTTC. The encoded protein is CASSLGGSSSYNEQFF.

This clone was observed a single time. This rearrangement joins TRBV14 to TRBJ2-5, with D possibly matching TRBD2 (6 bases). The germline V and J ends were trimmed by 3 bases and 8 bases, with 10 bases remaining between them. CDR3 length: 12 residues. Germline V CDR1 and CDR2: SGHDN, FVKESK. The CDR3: CASSQGLLTQYF. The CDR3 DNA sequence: TGTGCCAGCAGCCAGGGACTTCTAACCCAGTACTTC.

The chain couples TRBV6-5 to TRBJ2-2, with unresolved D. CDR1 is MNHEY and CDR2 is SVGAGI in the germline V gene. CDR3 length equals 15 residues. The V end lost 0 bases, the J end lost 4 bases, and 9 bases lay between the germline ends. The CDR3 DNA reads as TGTGCCAGCAGTTACTCTCTGAGGCCCACCGGGGAGCTGTTTTTT. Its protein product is CASSYSLRPTGELFF.

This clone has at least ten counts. CDR3 amino acids: CASSELAGGYNEQFF. The CDR3 region has the DNA TGTGCCAGCAGTGAACTAGCGGGGGGCTACAATGAGCAGTTCTTC. The chain uses TRBV6-1 and TRBJ2-1; 11 nucleotides line up with TRBD2. Per the germline V gene, CDR1 is MNHNS and CDR2 is SASEGT. The CDR3 is 15 amino acids. Trimming removed 2 bases from V and 3 bases from J; junction bases left unmatched: 0.

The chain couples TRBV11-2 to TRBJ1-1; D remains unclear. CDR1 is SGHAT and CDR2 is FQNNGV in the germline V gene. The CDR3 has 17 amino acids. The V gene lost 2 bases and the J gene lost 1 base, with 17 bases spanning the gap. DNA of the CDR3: TGTGCCAGCAGCTTATCCAGGTCAGGCACCTCGAACACTGAAGCTTTCTTT. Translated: CASSLSRSGTSNTEAFF.

The CDR3 reads CASTLWGQGNTEAFF. The CDR3 bases are TGTGCCAGTACCCTGTGGGGGCAGGGGAACACTGAAGCTTTCTTT. V usage is TRBV19 and J usage is TRBJ1-1; a possible D gene is TRBD1 (6 bases). The CDR3 contains 15 residues. V lost 7 bases, J lost 1 base, and 16 bases lay in between. Germline V lookup: CDR1 LNHDA, CDR2 SQIVND (reference sequence).

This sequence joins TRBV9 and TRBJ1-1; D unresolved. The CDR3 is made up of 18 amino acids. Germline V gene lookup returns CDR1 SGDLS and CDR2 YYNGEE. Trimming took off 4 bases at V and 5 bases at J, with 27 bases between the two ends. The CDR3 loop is CASSNPRPELGEKTEAFF. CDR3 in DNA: TGTGCCAGCAGCAACCCCCGACCCGAACTTGGGGAGAAGACTGAAGCTTTCTTT.